These T cell receptor beta chains were read from a single sample in a study of shared clonotypes between healthy human individuals. Repertoires were generated with immunoSEQ multiplex PCR, while TCRdb's copy carries only in-frame clones and drops some. Of around 2,000,000 clones in the sample, roughly 94% were seen once. The sequenced sample consisted of naive CD4+ T cells sorted from blood. The receptor set was obtained from a man between 18 and 35 years old in good health. Both conserved end residues are part of each CDR3. D genes are given only for firm matches. Clone sizes are given selectively: once, few, many, or a class where the clone is expanded.

j_call: TRBJ1-6
clone_size: NA
v_call: TRBV9
d_call: TRBD1
cdr3_nt: TGTGCCAGCAGCGCTTCCGGGACAGGGGGAAATTCACCCCTCCACTTT
cdr3_aa: CASSASGTGGNSPLHF

j_call: TRBJ2-7
clone_size: NA
v_call: TRBV6-1
d_call: NA
cdr3_nt: TGTGCCAGCAGTGAAGCTCGGAGCCGGGGTCCCTACGAGCAGTACTTC
cdr3_aa: CASSEARSRGPYEQYF

j_call: TRBJ2-3
clone_size: NA
v_call: TRBV5-1
d_call: NA
cdr3_nt: TGCGCCAGCAGCTTGACGGGGATCACAGATACGCAGTATTTT
cdr3_aa: CASSLTGITDTQYF

j_call: TRBJ2-5
clone_size: NA
v_call: TRBV5-8
d_call: NA
cdr3_nt: TGTGCCAGCAGCTCCGACGGAGGGACCCAGTACTTC
cdr3_aa: CASSSDGGTQYF

j_call: TRBJ1-2
clone_size: few
v_call: TRBV18
d_call: TRBD1
cdr3_nt: TGTGCCAGCTCACCGCGAGAGGGGGCCTTGGATGGCTACACCTTC
cdr3_aa: CASSPREGALDGYTF

j_call: TRBJ1-2
clone_size: NA
v_call: TRBV6-5
d_call: TRBD1
cdr3_nt: TGTGCCAGCAGTGGCTCCGCCGGGACAGGGTTCGGCTACACCTTC
cdr3_aa: CASSGSAGTGFGYTF

j_call: TRBJ2-5
clone_size: once
v_call: TRBV15
d_call: NA
cdr3_nt: TGTGCCACCAGCAGGGGGACAAAAGAGACCCAGTACTTC
cdr3_aa: CATSRGTKETQYF

j_call: TRBJ2-7
clone_size: NA
v_call: TRBV14
d_call: NA
cdr3_nt: TGTGCCAGCAGCCAGTCAGGGGGGTACGAGCAGTACTTC
cdr3_aa: CASSQSGGYEQYF

j_call: TRBJ1-1
clone_size: NA
v_call: TRBV15
d_call: NA
cdr3_nt: TGTGCCACCAGCAGAGATAGGGACACCCTTTGGAGCACTGAAGCTTTCTTT
cdr3_aa: CATSRDRDTLWSTEAFF

j_call: TRBJ1-3
clone_size: NA
v_call: TRBV5-6
d_call: TRBD1
cdr3_nt: TGTGCCAGCAGCTTGGGTACAGGGGGCAGTGGAAACACCATATATTTT
cdr3_aa: CASSLGTGGSGNTIYF

j_call: TRBJ2-7
clone_size: NA
v_call: TRBV29-1
d_call: NA
cdr3_nt: TGCAGCGTTCTCCGAGGTCGTGATAACAGGGCCTACGAGCAGTACTTC
cdr3_aa: CSVLRGRDNRAYEQYF

j_call: TRBJ2-5
clone_size: NA
v_call: TRBV6-5
d_call: TRBD1
cdr3_nt: TGTGCCAGCAGTCAAGGGACAGGCAAAGAGACCCAGTACTTC
cdr3_aa: CASSQGTGKETQYF

j_call: TRBJ1-2
clone_size: NA
v_call: TRBV19
d_call: TRBD1
cdr3_nt: TGTGCCAGTAGTCCTTTAGACAGGGGAGTTGATGGCTACACCTTC
cdr3_aa: CASSPLDRGVDGYTF

j_call: TRBJ1-5
clone_size: once
v_call: TRBV30
d_call: TRBD1
cdr3_nt: TGTGCCTGGAGTAAGACAGGGGCAGGAACGGCCCAGCATTTT
cdr3_aa: CAWSKTGAGTAQHF

j_call: TRBJ1-1
clone_size: NA
v_call: TRBV18
d_call: NA
cdr3_nt: TGTGCCAGCTCACCACCTAGGGATCTTGGTGAAGCTTTCTTT
cdr3_aa: CASSPPRDLGEAFF

j_call: TRBJ1-6
clone_size: once
v_call: TRBV19
d_call: TRBD1
cdr3_nt: TGTGCCAGTAGTGGGACAGGGGGGAATTCACCCCTCCACTTT
cdr3_aa: CASSGTGGNSPLHF

j_call: TRBJ1-6
clone_size: once
v_call: TRBV29-1
d_call: TRBD1
cdr3_nt: TGCAGCGTTGAGGGACCCCAGGGACAGGGGCTCACCTTT
cdr3_aa: CSVEGPQGQGLTF

j_call: TRBJ1-4
clone_size: NA
v_call: TRBV15
d_call: NA
cdr3_nt: TGTGCCACCAGCAGAGGGGGTACTAATGAAAAACTGTTTTTT
cdr3_aa: CATSRGGTNEKLFF

j_call: TRBJ1-3
clone_size: NA
v_call: TRBV6-1
d_call: NA
cdr3_nt: TGTGCCAGCAGTGACCCTTCGAGGGGACCTGGAAACACCATATATTTT
cdr3_aa: CASSDPSRGPGNTIYF

j_call: TRBJ1-5
clone_size: NA
v_call: TRBV4-1
d_call: NA
cdr3_nt: TGCGCCAGCAGCCAAGAAGAATTGGACAGCAATCAGCCCCAGCATTTT
cdr3_aa: CASSQEELDSNQPQHF

j_call: TRBJ2-5
clone_size: once
v_call: TRBV7-9
d_call: NA
cdr3_nt: TGTGCCAGCAGCCCCGACTATCCCTGGGGACAAGAGACCCAGTACTTC
cdr3_aa: CASSPDYPWGQETQYF

j_call: TRBJ1-1
clone_size: NA
v_call: TRBV7-2
d_call: NA
cdr3_nt: TGTGCCAGCAGCTCCCAAGGAGAAACTGAAGCTTTCTTT
cdr3_aa: CASSSQGETEAFF

j_call: TRBJ2-3
clone_size: once
v_call: TRBV6-5
d_call: TRBD2
cdr3_nt: TGTGCCAGCAGTTACAGTTCTAGCGGGGGCACAGATACGCAGTATTTT
cdr3_aa: CASSYSSSGGTDTQYF

j_call: TRBJ2-7
clone_size: NA
v_call: TRBV27
d_call: TRBD1
cdr3_nt: TGTGCCAGCAGCCGCCGGGACAGAAGTTGGTACGAGCAGTACTTC
cdr3_aa: CASSRRDRSWYEQYF

j_call: TRBJ1-5
clone_size: NA
v_call: TRBV27
d_call: NA
cdr3_nt: TGTGCCAGCAGTTTATTCGGAAAGGAGCAGCCCCAGCATTTT
cdr3_aa: CASSLFGKEQPQHF